These 21 T cell receptor beta chains came from one sample sequenced in a study of PD-1 blockade in classical Hodgkin lymphoma. All the patients suffered relapse after autologous stem cell transplantation, and brentuximab vedotin exposure differed. Method: immunoSEQ multiplex PCR; TCRdb's copy keeps in-frame clones and lacks some. Here the sample spans about 23,000 clones, around 81% being singletons. Source: peripheral blood mononuclear cells (PBMCs), taken before the second cycle of nivolumab. All receptors derive from a human donor with classical Hodgkin lymphoma.

V is TRBV28 and J is TRBJ2-7; 8 bases are shared with TRBD2. The ends lost 6 bases at V and 2 bases at J; junction bases unmatched: 3. CDR1 and CDR2 (germline): MDHEN, SYDVKM. This CDR3 is built from 13 residues. The CDR3 loop is CASSGLAPYEQYF. CDR3 coding DNA: TGTGCCAGCAGCGGACTAGCTCCCTACGAGCAGTACTTC.

The rearrangement joins TRBV14 to TRBJ2-7; 8 bases are a match to TRBD2. This CDR3 contains 15 residues. J gave up 1 base and V 3 bases, and 5 bases lay outside the gene matches. The germline V gene encodes CDR1 SGHDN and CDR2 FVKESK. In nucleotides, the CDR3 is TGTGCCAGCAGCCATAAGGGCGGGAGGTCCTACGAGCAGTACTTC. The encoded protein is CASSHKGGRSYEQYF.

V and J are TRBV19 and TRBJ2-2; tentatively, D is TRBD1 or TRBD2 (5 bases each). From germline, CDR1 is LNHDA and CDR2 SQIVND (reference sequence). Trimming took 7 bases from V and 0 from J, leaving 15 bases between them. The CDR3 runs to 16 residues. The DNA of the CDR3 is TGTGCCAGTACCAATCCGGGACCCTCGAACACCGGGGAGCTGTTTTTT. Its protein is CASTNPGPSNTGELFF.

This clone appeared a few times. V gene TRBV6-1 combines with J gene TRBJ1-3; D not certain. Germline-derived CDR1 and CDR2 are MNHNS and SASEGT. The CDR3 covers 11 residues. V shed 6 bases and J shed 4 bases, with 4 bases lying between them. The CDR3 region has the DNA TGTGCCAGCAGGGGCGGAAACACCATATATTTT. It specifies CASRGGNTIYF.

This sequence joins TRBV6-1 and TRBJ2-7, with 9 bases fitting TRBD2. Per germline, CDR1 MNHNS and CDR2 SASEGT. J gave up 3 bases and V 6 bases, and 9 bases lay outside the gene matches. The CDR3 is made up of 15 amino acids. CDR3 DNA: TGTGCCAGCAGACAATCAGCGGGAGGAGGCTACGAGCAGTACTTC. Its protein product is CASRQSAGGGYEQYF.

The CDR3 here is CATRAGDYEQYF. The CDR3, as DNA: TGTGCCACCAGAGCGGGAGACTACGAGCAGTACTTC. The rearrangement links TRBV6-5 to TRBJ2-7; TRBD2 matches 8 bases. This CDR3 comprises 12 residues. V shed 10 bases, J shed 3 bases, and the junction held 5 bases outside the gene matches. CDR1 MNHEY and CDR2 SVGAGI come from the germline V gene.

This clone was found once. The CDR3 here is CASNPGITDTQYF. The CDR3 DNA reads TGCGCCAGCAACCCGGGGATCACAGATACGCAGTATTTT. The V call is TRBV10-2, the J call TRBJ2-3, with D possibly matching TRBD2 (5 bases). The germline CDR1 and CDR2 sequences are WSHSY and SAAADI. The V and J ends lost 7 bases and 2 bases respectively, with 10 bases between them. CDR3 length equals 13 residues.

Written as DNA, the CDR3 is TGTGCCTGGAGTGTACTTCCGGGACACGGGTCCAATGAGCAGTTCTTC. Translating it yields CAWSVLPGHGSNEQFF. The genes are TRBV30 and TRBJ2-1; TRBD1 is a possible D gene (6 bases). Deletions cut 0 bases from V and 6 bases from J, with 18 bases between. CDR3 size: 16 residues. Per germline, CDR1 GTSNPN and CDR2 SVGIG (reference sequence). The full variable domain, with the rest looked up from reference TRBV30 and TRBJ2-1, is SQTIHQWPATLVQPVGSPLSLECTVEGTSNPNLYWYRQAAGRGLQLLFYSVGIGQISSEVPQNLSASRPQDRQFILSSKKLLLSDSGFYLCAWSVLPGHGSNEQFFGPGTRLTVL.

This clone was counted a few times. The chain couples TRBV7-2 to TRBJ2-1, with 14 bases aligning to TRBD2. The CDR3 consists of 18 residues. CDR1 SGHTA and CDR2 FQGNSA come from the germline V gene. The junction had 4 bases not matched to a gene; V was cut back by 3 bases and J by 0 bases. The CDR3 protein is CASSLGLAGAPSYNEQFF. The CDR3 region has the DNA TGTGCCAGCAGCTTGGGACTAGCGGGAGCCCCCTCCTACAATGAGCAGTTCTTC.

This chain joins TRBV12-5 and TRBJ2-1; D not resolved. CDR1 and CDR2 from the germline V gene are LGHNT and FRNRAP. V was cut by 6 bases and J by 0 bases, with 15 bases left in between. The CDR3 runs to 16 residues. CDR3 DNA: TGTGCTAGTGGATGTTGCAGGATCCTCTCCTACAATGAGCAGTTCTTC. Translation gives CASGCCRILSYNEQFF. Looking up the rest from reference TRBV12-5 and TRBJ2-1 gives the full variable domain: DARVTQTPRHKVTEMGQEVTMRCQPILGHNTVFWYRQTMMQGLELLAYFRNRAPLDDSGMPKDRFSAEMPDATLATLKIQPSEPRDSAVYFCASGCCRILSYNEQFFGPGTRLTVL.

This chain links TRBV19 with TRBJ1-2; a possible D gene is TRBD1 (5 bases). The ends were cut back, 8 bases at V and 5 bases at J, with 18 bases in the middle. Germline loops: CDR1 LNHDA, CDR2 SQIVND (reference sequence). The CDR3 has 14 amino acids. DNA of the CDR3: TGTGCCAGTGGGCAGCCCGGGACGGGATATGGCTACACCTTC. It translates to CASGQPGTGYGYTF.

Only one count was recorded for this clone. The rearrangement links TRBV18 to TRBJ2-2, with 8 bases aligning to TRBD1. This CDR3 is 16 amino acids long. V trimming: 3 bases; J trimming: 0 bases; junction bases outside the gene matches: 3. In germline, CDR1 is KGHSH, CDR2 LQKENI. The CDR3 DNA follows: TGTGCCAGCTCACCGGGACAGGTTACGAACACCGGGGAGCTGTTTTTT. Translation: CASSPGQVTNTGELFF.

The chain recombines TRBV15 with TRBJ2-5; TRBD1 is a possible D gene (6 bases). Trimming shortened V by 3 bases and J by 5 bases, and 16 bases separated the two germline ends. The CDR3 loop spans 15 amino acids. Germline CDR1 is LNHNV and CDR2 is YYDKDF (reference sequence). CDR3 coding DNA: TGTGCCACCAGCAGCAGGGGCGACGGGTTGGAGACCCAGTACTTC. Its translation: CATSSRGDGLETQYF.

This CDR3 is CAWSRSFPGEAFF. The CDR3 nucleotides are TGTGCCTGGTCCCGAAGTTTTCCAGGCGAAGCTTTCTTT. This chain joins TRBV30 and TRBJ1-1; D not resolved. Per the germline V gene, CDR1 is GTSNPN and CDR2 is SVGIG (reference sequence). The V and J ends lost 5 bases and 8 bases respectively, with 18 bases between them. The CDR3 totals 13 residues.

The V and J genes are TRBV5-4 and TRBJ2-1, with 8 nucleotides matching TRBD1. Trimming took 4 bases from V and 8 from J; bases not matched to a gene: 8. Germline V gives CDR1 SGHNT, CDR2 YYREEE (reference sequence). CDR3 size: 14 residues. CDR3 sequence: CASSVPQGAYEQFF. In DNA form, the CDR3 reads TGTGCCAGCAGCGTCCCGCAGGGGGCATATGAGCAGTTCTTC. Filled out from reference TRBV5-4 and TRBJ2-1, the complete variable domain reads ETGVTQSPTHLIKTRGQQVTLRCSSQSGHNTVSWYQQALGQGPQFIFQYYREEENGRGNFPPRFSGLQFPNYSSELNVNALELDDSALYLCASSVPQGAYEQFFGPGTRLTVL.

The chain couples TRBV4-2 to TRBJ2-2; the D is unclear. Per the germline V gene, CDR1 is LGHNA and CDR2 is YNFKEQ. The CDR3 consists of 16 residues. V shed 1 base and J shed 6 bases, with 15 bases lying between them. The chain's CDR3 is CASSQVVSPGAGELFF. The CDR3 region has the DNA TGTGCCAGCAGCCAAGTGGTCAGTCCAGGAGCCGGGGAGCTGTTTTTT.

The chain recombines TRBV5-4 with TRBJ2-7; TRBD2 matches 13 bases. There are 15 residues in the CDR3. Per germline, CDR1 SGHNT and CDR2 YYREEE (reference sequence). V shed 3 bases and J 7 bases; nucleotides not matched to a gene: 7. In nucleotides, the CDR3 is TGTGCCAGCAGCTCGGGACTAGCGGGATCTGGGGAGCAGTACTTC. It specifies CASSSGLAGSGEQYF.

The chain combines TRBV27 with TRBJ2-7; 7 positions match TRBD1. CDR1 and CDR2 (germline): MNHEY, SMNVEV (reference sequence). The CDR3 sequence is 15 residues long. With V trimmed by 6 bases and J by 5 bases, 13 bases remained unmatched. CDR3 loop: CASSQTTGTVHEQYF. CDR3 bases: TGTGCCAGCAGCCAAACGACAGGGACGGTCCACGAGCAGTACTTC.

The chain uses TRBV7-8 and TRBJ2-1; TRBD2 matches 14 bases. Germline values: CDR1 SGHVS, CDR2 FQNEAQ. The CDR3 is 18 amino acids. The V segment lost 5 bases and the J segment 8 bases; nucleotides outside the gene matches: 14. The chain's CDR3 is CASSRGHYGTSGSYEQFF. Here the CDR3 DNA reads TGTGCCAGCAGCAGGGGACACTACGGGACTAGCGGGAGTTATGAGCAGTTCTTC.

V usage is TRBV6-5 and J usage is TRBJ2-6; the D is unclear. CDR3 length: 14 residues. Germline V gene data show CDR1 as MNHEY and CDR2 as SVGAGI. V lost 6 bases and J lost 0, with 6 bases in between. The CDR3 is CASRLSSGANVLTF. The CDR3 DNA is TGTGCCAGCAGACTTAGCTCTGGGGCCAACGTCCTGACTTTC.

V and J are TRBV7-3 and TRBJ1-5; 10 nucleotides line up with TRBD1. This CDR3 comprises 16 residues. The ends lost 3 bases at V and 5 bases at J; junction bases unmatched: 7. The V gene's germline CDR1 is SGHTA and CDR2 FQGTGA. The CDR3 sequence is CASSLRDRGFYQPQHF. The CDR3 DNA reads TGTGCCAGCAGCTTGAGGGACAGGGGCTTTTATCAGCCCCAGCATTTT.